This TCR beta chain was found in a study of T cell changes during pregnancy in multiple sclerosis. The protocol was immunoSEQ multiplex PCR, while the TCRdb copy is restricted to in-frame clones and leaves out a portion. The sample lists approximately 40,000 clones, under 95% occurring once. CDR1 and CDR2 from the germline V gene are MNHEY and SMNVEV (reference sequence). The CDR3 extends over 17 amino acids. With V trimmed by 5 bases and J by 5 bases, 14 bases remained unmatched. The chain combines TRBV27 with TRBJ2-1, with 8 bases identical to TRBD2. Material: CD4+ T cells from peripheral blood mononuclear cells, obtained in the third trimester of pregnancy. The source is a female donor with multiple sclerosis, enrolled in a pregnancy study. The CDR3 nucleotides are TGTGCCAGCAGTGAGTACAGCGGGAGCCTCCGTAACAATGAGCAGTTCTTC. Translated, it gives CASSEYSGSLRNNEQFF.